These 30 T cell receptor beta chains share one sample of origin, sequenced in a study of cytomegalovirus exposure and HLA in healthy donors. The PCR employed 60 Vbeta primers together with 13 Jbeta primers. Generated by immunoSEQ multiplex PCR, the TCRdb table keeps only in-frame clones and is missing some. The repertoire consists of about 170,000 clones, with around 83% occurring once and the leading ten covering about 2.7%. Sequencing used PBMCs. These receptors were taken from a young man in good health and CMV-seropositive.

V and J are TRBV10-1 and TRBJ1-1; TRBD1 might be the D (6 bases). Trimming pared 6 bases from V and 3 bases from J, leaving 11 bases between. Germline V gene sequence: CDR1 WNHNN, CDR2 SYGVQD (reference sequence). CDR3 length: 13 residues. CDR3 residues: CASREDSHTEAFF. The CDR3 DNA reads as TGCGCCAGCAGGGAGGACAGTCACACTGAAGCTTTCTTT.

The CDR3 loop is CASSPNRGSTGELFF. CDR3 in DNA: TGTGCCAGCTCACCAAACAGGGGGAGCACCGGGGAGCTGTTTTTT. The chain couples TRBV18 to TRBJ2-2; 8 bases agree with TRBD1. From germline, CDR1 is KGHSH and CDR2 LQKENI. After removal of 2 bases from V and 4 bases from J, the junction contained 3 bases not matched to a gene. The CDR3 consists of 15 residues.

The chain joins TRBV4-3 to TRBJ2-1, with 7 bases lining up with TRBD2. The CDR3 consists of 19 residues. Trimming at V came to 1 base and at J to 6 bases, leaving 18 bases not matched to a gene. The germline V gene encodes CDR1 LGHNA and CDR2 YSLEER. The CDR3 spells CASSQVLSSGFPSGNEQFF. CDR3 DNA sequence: TGCGCCAGCAGCCAAGTTTTGAGTAGCGGGTTCCCCTCGGGCAATGAGCAGTTCTTC.

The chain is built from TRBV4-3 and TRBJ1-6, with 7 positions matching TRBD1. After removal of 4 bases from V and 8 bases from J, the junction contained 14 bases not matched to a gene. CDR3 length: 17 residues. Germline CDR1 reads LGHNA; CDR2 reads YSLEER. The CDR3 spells CASSPKVGGASDSPLHF. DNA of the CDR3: TGCGCCAGCAGCCCCAAGGTAGGGGGCGCGTCGGATTCACCCCTCCACTTT.

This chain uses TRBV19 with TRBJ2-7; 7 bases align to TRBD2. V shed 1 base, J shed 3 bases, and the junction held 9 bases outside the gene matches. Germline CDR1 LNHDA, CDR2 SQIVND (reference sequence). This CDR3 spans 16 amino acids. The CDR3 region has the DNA TGTGCCAGTAGTATAGGTGGCGGGCGGGGGAACTACGAGCAGTACTTC. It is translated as CASSIGGGRGNYEQYF.

CDR3 region: CASSETVNYGYTF. DNA of the CDR3: TGTGCCAGCAGTGAGACAGTTAACTATGGCTACACCTTC. The chain employs TRBV6-1 and TRBJ1-2; tentatively, D is TRBD1 (5 bases). V was cut by 3 bases and J by 1 base, with 6 bases left in between. Germline CDR1 reads MNHNS; CDR2 reads SASEGT. The CDR3 has 13 amino acids.

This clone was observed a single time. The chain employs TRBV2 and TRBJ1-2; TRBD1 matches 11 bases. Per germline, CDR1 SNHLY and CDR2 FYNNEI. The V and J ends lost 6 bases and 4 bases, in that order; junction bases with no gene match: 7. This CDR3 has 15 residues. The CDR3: CASREGQGGLYGYTF. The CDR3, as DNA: TGTGCCAGCAGAGAGGGACAGGGGGGACTCTATGGCTACACCTTC.

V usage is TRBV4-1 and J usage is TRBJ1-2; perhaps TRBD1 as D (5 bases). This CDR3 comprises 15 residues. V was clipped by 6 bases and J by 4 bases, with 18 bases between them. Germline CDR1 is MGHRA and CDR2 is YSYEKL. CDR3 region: CASRPPTGEFYGYTF. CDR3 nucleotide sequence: TGCGCCAGCAGACCTCCCACGGGGGAGTTCTATGGCTACACCTTC.

The CDR3 region is CASSLPGLAGAETQYF. The DNA for the CDR3 is TGCGCCAGCAGCTTGCCGGGACTAGCGGGAGCAGAGACCCAGTACTTC. The V and J genes are TRBV5-1 and TRBJ2-5; TRBD2 aligns across 14 bases. Losses at the gene ends were 1 base for V and 4 bases for J; bases not matched to a gene: 3. The CDR3 has 16 amino acids. Germline CDR1 SGHRS, CDR2 YFSETQ.

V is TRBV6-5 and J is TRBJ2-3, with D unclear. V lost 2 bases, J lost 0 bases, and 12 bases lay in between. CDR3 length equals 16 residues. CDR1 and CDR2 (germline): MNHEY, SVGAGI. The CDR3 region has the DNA TGTGCCAGCAGTTACCACCCAGCGAAAAGCACAGATACGCAGTATTTT. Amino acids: CASSYHPAKSTDTQYF.

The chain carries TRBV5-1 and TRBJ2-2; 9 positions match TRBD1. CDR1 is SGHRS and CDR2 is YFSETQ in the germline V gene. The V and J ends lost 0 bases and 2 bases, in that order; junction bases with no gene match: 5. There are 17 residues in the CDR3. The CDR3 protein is CASSLAATGGNTGELFF. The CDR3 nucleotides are TGCGCCAGCAGCTTGGCCGCGACAGGGGGTAACACCGGGGAGCTGTTTTTT. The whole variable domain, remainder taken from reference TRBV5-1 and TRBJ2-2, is KAGVTQTPRYLIKTRGQQVTLSCSPISGHRSVSWYQQTPGQGLQFLFEYFSETQRNKGNFPGRFSGRQFSNSRSEMNVSTLELGDSALYLCASSLAATGGNTGELFFGEGSRLTVL.

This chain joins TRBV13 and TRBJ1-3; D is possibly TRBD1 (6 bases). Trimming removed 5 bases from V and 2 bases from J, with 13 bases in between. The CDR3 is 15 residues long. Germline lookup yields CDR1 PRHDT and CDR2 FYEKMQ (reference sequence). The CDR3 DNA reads TGTGCCAGCAGCCCAGGACAGTTAACTGGAAACACCATATATTTT. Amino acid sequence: CASSPGQLTGNTIYF.

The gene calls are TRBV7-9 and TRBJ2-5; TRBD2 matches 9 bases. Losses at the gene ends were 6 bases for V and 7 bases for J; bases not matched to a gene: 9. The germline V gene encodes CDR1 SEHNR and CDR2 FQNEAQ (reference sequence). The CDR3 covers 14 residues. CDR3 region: CASSILAGRGTQYF. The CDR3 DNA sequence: TGTGCCAGCAGTATTCTAGCGGGAAGAGGGACCCAGTACTTC.

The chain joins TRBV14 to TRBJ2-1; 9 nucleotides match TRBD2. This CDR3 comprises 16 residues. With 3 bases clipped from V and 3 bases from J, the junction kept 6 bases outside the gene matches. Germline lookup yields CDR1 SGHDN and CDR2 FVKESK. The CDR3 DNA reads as TGTGCCAGCAGCCAGGGAGCGGGAGGAGGCTACAATGAGCAGTTCTTC. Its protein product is CASSQGAGGGYNEQFF.

In nucleotides, the CDR3 is TGTGCCAGTAGTTACTGGACAGGGGTGTCTGGAAACACCATATATTTT. Encoded protein: CASSYWTGVSGNTIYF. V gene TRBV19 combines with J gene TRBJ1-3; 9 bases align to TRBD1. Germline CDR1 reads LNHDA; CDR2 reads SQIVND (reference sequence). Trimming took 5 bases from V and 1 from J; bases not matched to a gene: 6. The CDR3 contains 16 residues.

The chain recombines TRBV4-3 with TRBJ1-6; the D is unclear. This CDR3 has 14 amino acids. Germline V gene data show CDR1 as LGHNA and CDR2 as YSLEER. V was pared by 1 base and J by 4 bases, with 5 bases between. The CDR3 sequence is CASSQGAYNSPLHF. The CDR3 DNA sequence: TGCGCCAGCAGCCAAGGGGCTTATAATTCACCCCTCCACTTT.

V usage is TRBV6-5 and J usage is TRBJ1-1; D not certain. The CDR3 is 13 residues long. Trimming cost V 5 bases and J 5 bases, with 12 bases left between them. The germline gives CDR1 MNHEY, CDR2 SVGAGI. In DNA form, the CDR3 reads TGTGCCAGCAGTACCGATAGGAGGACTGAAGCTTTCTTT. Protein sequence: CASSTDRRTEAFF.

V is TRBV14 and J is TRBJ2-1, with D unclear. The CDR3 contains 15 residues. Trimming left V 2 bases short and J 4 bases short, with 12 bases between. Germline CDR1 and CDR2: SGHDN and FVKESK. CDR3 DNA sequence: TGTGCCAGCAGCCAAAACCCAGACATTTACAATGAGCAGTTCTTC. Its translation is CASSQNPDIYNEQFF.

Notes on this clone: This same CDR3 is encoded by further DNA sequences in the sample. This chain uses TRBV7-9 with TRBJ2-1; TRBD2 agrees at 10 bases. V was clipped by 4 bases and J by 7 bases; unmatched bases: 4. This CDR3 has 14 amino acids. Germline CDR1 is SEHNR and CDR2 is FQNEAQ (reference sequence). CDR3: CASSSSGRGNEQFF. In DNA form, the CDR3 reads TGTGCCAGCAGCTCGAGCGGGAGGGGAAATGAGCAGTTCTTC.

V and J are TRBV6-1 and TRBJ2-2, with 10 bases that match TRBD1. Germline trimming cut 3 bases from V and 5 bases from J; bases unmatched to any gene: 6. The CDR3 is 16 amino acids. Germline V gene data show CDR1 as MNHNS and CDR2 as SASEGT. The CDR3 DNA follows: TGTGCCAGCAGTGATCGACAGGGGGCGCGAACCGGGGAGCTGTTTTTT. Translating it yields CASSDRQGARTGELFF.

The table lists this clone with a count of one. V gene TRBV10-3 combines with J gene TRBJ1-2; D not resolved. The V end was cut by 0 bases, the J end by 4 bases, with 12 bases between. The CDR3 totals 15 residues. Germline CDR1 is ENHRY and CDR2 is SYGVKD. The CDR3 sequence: CAISESYNTGYGYTF. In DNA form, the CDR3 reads TGTGCCATCAGTGAGTCATACAACACGGGCTATGGCTACACCTTC.

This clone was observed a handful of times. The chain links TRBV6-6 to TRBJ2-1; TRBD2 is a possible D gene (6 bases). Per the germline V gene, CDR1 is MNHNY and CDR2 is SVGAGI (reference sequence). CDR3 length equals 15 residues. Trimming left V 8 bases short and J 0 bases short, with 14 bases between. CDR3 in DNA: TGTGCCAGCGCCGGGACTCTTCGCTCCTACAATGAGCAGTTCTTC. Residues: CASAGTLRSYNEQFF.

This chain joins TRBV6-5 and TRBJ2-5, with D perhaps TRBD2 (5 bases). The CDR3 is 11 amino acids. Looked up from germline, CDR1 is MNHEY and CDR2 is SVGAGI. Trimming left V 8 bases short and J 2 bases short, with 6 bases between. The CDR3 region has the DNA TGTGCCAGCGGAGGTCAAGAGACCCAGTACTTC. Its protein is CASGGQETQYF.

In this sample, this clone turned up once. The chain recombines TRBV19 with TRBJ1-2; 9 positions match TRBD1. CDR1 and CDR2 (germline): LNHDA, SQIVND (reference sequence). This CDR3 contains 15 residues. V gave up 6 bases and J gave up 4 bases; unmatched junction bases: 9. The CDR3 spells CASSTNRGQGYGYTF. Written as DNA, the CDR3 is TGTGCCAGTAGCACTAACAGGGGGCAGGGCTATGGCTACACCTTC.

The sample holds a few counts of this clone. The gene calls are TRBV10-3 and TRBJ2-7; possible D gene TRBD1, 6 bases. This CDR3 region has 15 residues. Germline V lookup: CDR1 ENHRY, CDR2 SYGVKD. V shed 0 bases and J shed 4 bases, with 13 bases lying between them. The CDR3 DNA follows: TGTGCCATCAGTGAGTCATTGGGGGCTGAGTACGAGCAGTACGTC. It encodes CAISESLGAEYEQYV.

Here the CDR3 reads CASSPPSETQYF. For the CDR3, the DNA is TGTGCCAGCAGCCCTCCTTCCGAGACCCAGTACTTC. The rearrangement links TRBV9 to TRBJ2-5; D gene ambiguous. The CDR3 has 12 residues. The germline V and J ends were trimmed by 4 bases and 5 bases, with 9 bases remaining between them. Germline lookup yields CDR1 SGDLS and CDR2 YYNGEE.

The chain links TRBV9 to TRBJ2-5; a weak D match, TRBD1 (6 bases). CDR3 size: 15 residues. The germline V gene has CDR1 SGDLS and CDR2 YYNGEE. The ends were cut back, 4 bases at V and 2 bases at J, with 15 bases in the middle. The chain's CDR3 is CASSSQGLEQETQYF. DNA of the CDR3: TGTGCCAGCAGCAGCCAGGGGCTCGAACAAGAGACCCAGTACTTC.

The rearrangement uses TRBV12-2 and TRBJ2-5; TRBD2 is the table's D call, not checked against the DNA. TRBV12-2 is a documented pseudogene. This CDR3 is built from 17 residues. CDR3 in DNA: TGTGCAAGTCGCTTACGGGTTCCTAGCGGACACCAAGAGACCCAGTACTTC. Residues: CASRLRVPSGHQETQYF.

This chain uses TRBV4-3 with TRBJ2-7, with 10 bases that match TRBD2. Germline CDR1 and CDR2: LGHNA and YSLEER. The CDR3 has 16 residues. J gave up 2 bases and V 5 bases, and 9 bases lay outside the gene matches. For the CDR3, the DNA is TGCGCCAGCAGCGAAGCTAGCGGGAGCCCCCCCTACGAGCAGTACTTC. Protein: CASSEASGSPPYEQYF.

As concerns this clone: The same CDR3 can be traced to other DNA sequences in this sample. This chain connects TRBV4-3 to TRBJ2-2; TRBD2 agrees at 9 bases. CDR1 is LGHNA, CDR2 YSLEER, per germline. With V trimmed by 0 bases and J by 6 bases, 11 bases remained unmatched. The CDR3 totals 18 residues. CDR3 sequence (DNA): TGCGCCAGCAGCCAAGAGGGTCGGCTAGCGGGAAGGGCCGGGGAGCTGTTTTTT. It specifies CASSQEGRLAGRAGELFF.